This TCR beta chain derives from a study of T cells after yellow fever vaccination. Germline trimming cut 5 bases from V and 5 bases from J; bases unmatched to any gene: 5. The CDR3 has 15 amino acids. Germline lookup yields CDR1 MGHRA and CDR2 YSYEKL. Each CDR3 protein gets one entry after TCRdb re-called the 5' RACE reads with MiXCR. This repertoire shows some 97,000 distinct CDR3 sequences, around 5.8% found once; its top ten account for 35% to 45%. This chain connects TRBV4-1 to TRBJ2-1; 11 nucleotides line up with TRBD1. The sequence was obtained from a man aged 18 to 30 who received the YFV17D yellow fever vaccine. Source: CD8+ T cells sorted from PBMCs, taken 10 days after the yellow fever booster vaccination. The CDR3 here is CASSVRDRGDNEQFF. In nucleotides, the CDR3 is TGCGCCAGCAGCGTCCGGGACAGGGGGGACAATGAGCAGTTCTTC.